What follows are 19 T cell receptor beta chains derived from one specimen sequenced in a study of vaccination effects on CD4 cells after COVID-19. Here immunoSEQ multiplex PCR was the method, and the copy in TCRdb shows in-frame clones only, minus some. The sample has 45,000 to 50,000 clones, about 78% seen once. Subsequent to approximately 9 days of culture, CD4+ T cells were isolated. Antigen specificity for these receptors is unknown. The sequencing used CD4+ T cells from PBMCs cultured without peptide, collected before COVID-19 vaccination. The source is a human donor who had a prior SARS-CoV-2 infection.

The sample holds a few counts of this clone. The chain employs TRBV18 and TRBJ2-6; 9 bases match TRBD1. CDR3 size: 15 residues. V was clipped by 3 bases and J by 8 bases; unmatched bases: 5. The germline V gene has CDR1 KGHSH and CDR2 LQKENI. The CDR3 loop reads CASSPGQGGTNVLTF. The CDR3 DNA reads TGTGCCAGCTCACCGGGACAGGGTGGTACCAACGTCCTGACTTTC.

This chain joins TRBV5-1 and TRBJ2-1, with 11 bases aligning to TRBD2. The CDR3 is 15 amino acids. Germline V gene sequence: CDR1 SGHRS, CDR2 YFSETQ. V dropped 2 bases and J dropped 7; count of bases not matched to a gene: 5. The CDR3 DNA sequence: TGCGCCAGCAGCTTACTAGCGGGAGATGGGAATGAGCAGTTCTTC. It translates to CASSLLAGDGNEQFF.

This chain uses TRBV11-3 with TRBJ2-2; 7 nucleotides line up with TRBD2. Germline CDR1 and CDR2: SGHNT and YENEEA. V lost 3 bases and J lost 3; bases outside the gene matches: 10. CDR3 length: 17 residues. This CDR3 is CASSFGPSGPHTGELFF. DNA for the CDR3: TGTGCCAGCAGCTTTGGACCTAGCGGCCCCCACACCGGGGAGCTGTTTTTT.

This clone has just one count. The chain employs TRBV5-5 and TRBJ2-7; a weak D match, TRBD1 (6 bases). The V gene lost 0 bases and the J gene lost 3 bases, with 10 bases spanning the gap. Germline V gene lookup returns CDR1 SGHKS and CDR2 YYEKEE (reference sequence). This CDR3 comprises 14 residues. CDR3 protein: CASSLDRVYYEQYF. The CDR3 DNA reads TGTGCCAGCAGCTTGGACAGGGTTTACTACGAGCAGTACTTC.

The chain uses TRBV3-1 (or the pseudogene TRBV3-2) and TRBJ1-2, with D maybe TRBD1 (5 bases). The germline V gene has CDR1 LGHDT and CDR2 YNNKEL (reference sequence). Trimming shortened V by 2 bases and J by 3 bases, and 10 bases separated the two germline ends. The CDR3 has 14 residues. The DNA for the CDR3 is TGTGCCAGCAGCCAAAGAGGGGTCTACTATGGCTACACCTTC. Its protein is CASSQRGVYYGYTF.

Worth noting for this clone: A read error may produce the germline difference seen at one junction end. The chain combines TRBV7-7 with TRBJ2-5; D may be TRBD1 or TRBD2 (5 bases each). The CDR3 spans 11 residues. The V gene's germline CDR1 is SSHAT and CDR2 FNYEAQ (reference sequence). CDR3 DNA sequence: TGTGCTAGCAGCTCGGGGCGGACCCAGTACTTC. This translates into CASSSGRTQYF. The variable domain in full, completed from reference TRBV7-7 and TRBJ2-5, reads GAGVSQSPRYKVTKRGQDVTLRCDPISSHATLYWYQQALGQGPEFLTYFNYEAQPDKSGLPSDRFSAERPEGSISTLTIQRTEQRDSAMYRCASSSGRTQYFGPGTRLLVL.

CDR3 coding DNA: TGTGCCAGCAGCCAGGACAGTGATTACGAGCAGTACTTC. This codes for CASSQDSDYEQYF. This chain connects TRBV6-1 to TRBJ2-7, with D possibly TRBD1 on 6 matching bases. V lost 6 bases, J lost 4 bases, and 13 bases lay in between. In germline, CDR1 is MNHNS, CDR2 SASEGT. The CDR3 sequence is 13 residues long.

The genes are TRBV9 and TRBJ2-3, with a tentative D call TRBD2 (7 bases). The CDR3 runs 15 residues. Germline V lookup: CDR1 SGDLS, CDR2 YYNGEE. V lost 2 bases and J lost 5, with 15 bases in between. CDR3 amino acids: CASSVYGGRVDTQYF. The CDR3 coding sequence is TGTGCCAGCAGCGTGTACGGGGGGCGCGTAGATACGCAGTATTTT.

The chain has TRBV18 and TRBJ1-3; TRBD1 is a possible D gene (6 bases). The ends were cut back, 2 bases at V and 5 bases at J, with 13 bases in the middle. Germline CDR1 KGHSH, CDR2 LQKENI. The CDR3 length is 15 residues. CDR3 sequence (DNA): TGTGCCAGCTCACCATCCCAGGGGAGCAGAAACACCATATATTTT. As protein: CASSPSQGSRNTIYF. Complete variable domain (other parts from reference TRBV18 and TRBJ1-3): NAGVMQNPRHLVRRRGQEARLRCSPMKGHSHVYWYRQLPEEGLKFMVYLQKENIIDESGMPKERFSAEFPKEGPSILRIQQVVRGDSAAYFCASSPSQGSRNTIYFGEGSWLTVV.

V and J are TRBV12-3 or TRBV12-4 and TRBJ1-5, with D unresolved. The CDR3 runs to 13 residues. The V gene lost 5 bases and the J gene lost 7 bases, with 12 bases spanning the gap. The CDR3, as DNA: TGTGCCAGCAGTGGCATCATGGGGCAGCCCCAGCATTTT. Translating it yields CASSGIMGQPQHF.

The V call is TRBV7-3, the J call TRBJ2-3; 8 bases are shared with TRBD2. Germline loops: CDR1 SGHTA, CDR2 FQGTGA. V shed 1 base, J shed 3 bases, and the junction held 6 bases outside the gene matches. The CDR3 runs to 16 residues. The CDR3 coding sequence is TGTGCCAGCAGCTTAAGAAAGGGACTAGTGACAGATACGCAGTATTTT. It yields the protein CASSLRKGLVTDTQYF.

The chain's CDR3 is CATSDFPFRDRETQYF. DNA of the CDR3: TGTGCCACCAGTGATTTCCCTTTTCGGGACAGGGAGACCCAGTACTTC. V usage is TRBV24-1 and J usage is TRBJ2-5; TRBD1 matches 8 bases. Trimming at V came to 1 base and at J to 5 bases, leaving 8 bases not matched to a gene. This CDR3 has 16 amino acids. Per the germline V gene, CDR1 is KGHDR and CDR2 is SFDVKD.

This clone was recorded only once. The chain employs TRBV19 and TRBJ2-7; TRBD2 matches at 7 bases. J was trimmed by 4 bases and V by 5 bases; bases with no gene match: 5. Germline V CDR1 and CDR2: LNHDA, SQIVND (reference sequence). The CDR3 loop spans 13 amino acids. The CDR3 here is CASSAGGGYEQYF. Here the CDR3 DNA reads TGTGCCAGTAGTGCTGGCGGGGGTTACGAGCAGTACTTC.

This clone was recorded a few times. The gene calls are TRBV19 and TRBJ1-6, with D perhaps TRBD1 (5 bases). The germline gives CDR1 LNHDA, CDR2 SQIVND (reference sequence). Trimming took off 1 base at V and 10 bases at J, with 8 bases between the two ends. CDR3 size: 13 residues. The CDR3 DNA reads TGTGCCAGTAGTATAGCAGGGACGTCACCCCTCCACTTT. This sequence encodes CASSIAGTSPLHF.

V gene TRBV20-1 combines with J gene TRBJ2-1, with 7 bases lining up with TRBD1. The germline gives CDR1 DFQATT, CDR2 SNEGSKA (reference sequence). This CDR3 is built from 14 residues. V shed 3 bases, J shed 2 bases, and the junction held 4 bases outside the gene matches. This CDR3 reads CSASGDSPYNEQFF. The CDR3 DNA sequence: TGCAGTGCTAGTGGGGACAGCCCCTACAATGAGCAGTTCTTC.

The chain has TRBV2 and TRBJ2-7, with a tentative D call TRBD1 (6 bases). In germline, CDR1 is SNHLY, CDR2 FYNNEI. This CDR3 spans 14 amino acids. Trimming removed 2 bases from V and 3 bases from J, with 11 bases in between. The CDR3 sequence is CASSEFGRGYEQYF. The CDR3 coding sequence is TGTGCCAGCAGTGAATTTGGCAGGGGCTACGAGCAGTACTTC.

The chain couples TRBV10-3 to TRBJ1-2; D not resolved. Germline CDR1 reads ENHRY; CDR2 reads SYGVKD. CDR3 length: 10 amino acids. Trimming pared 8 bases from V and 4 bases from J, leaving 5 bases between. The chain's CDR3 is CAIGSYGYTF. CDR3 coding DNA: TGTGCCATCGGTTCCTATGGCTACACCTTC.

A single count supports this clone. The CDR3, as DNA: TGTGCCAGCAGTACCCGGACAGCCCTAAGACAGCGGGAGGGGAACACCGGGGAGCTGTTTTTT. Its protein product is CASSTRTALRQREGNTGELFF. V is TRBV6-2 or TRBV6-3 and J is TRBJ2-2; 10 nucleotides line up with TRBD2. Unmatched junction bases numbered 19, after V lost 5 bases and J lost 1 base. Germline V gene lookup returns CDR1 MNHEY and CDR2 SVGEGT. The CDR3 is 21 residues long.

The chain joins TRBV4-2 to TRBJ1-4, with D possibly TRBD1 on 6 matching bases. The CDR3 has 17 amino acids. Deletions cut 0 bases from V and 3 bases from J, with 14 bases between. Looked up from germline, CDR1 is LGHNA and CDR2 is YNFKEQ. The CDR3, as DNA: TGTGCCAGCAGCCAAGATCCCCCGGCAGGGGCTAATGAAAAACTGTTTTTT. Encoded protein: CASSQDPPAGANEKLFF.